The 29 T cell receptor beta chains reported below all come from one sample, sequenced in a study of control samples from healthy donors and cancer patients. Measured with immunoSEQ multiplex PCR; TCRdb has only the in-frame clones, and not every one. The table lists more than 95,000 clones, about 90% of them singletons, with roughly 1.9% in the top ten. Sequencing was done on a sample of blood. The receptors derive from a man between 18 and 29 years old in good health.

This clone came up a few times. The CDR3 nucleotides are TGTGCCATCAGTGAGTCGGCGGATTCACCCCTCCACTTT. As protein: CAISESADSPLHF. The rearrangement uses TRBV10-3 and TRBJ1-6; D remains unclear. Germline assignment: CDR1 ENHRY and CDR2 SYGVKD. The CDR3 extends over 13 amino acids. V lost 0 bases and J 8 bases, leaving 5 bases between the germline ends.

The chain uses TRBV27 and TRBJ2-7; 8 bases line up with TRBD1. This CDR3 is built from 12 residues. V gave up 5 bases and J gave up 6 bases; unmatched junction bases: 3. CDR1 is MNHEY and CDR2 is SMNVEV in the germline V gene (reference sequence). The CDR3 reads CASSATGAEQYF. The CDR3 coding sequence is TGTGCCAGCAGTGCGACAGGGGCCGAGCAGTACTTC.

CDR3 in amino acids: CASRDTGSYGYTF. Here the CDR3 DNA reads TGTGCCAGCAGGGATACAGGTTCCTATGGCTACACCTTC. J is TRBJ1-2 and V is TRBV25-1; the D gene is possibly TRBD1 (5 bases). The CDR3 runs to 13 residues. Trimming left V 6 bases short and J 4 bases short, with 12 bases between. Germline lookup yields CDR1 MGHDK and CDR2 SYGVNS.

This clone was seen a handful of times. The chain employs TRBV6-5 and TRBJ2-7; TRBD2 might be the D (6 bases). Germline V gene data show CDR1 as MNHEY and CDR2 as SVGAGI. CDR3 length: 14 residues. Trimming took off 0 bases at V and 6 bases at J, with 12 bases between the two ends. The CDR3 region has the DNA TGTGCCAGCAGTTACTCGGGGACGGGAGCCGAGCAGTACTTC. It codes for CASSYSGTGAEQYF.

This chain connects TRBV3-1 (or the pseudogene TRBV3-2) to TRBJ1-6; no clear D. The CDR3 length is 12 residues. CDR1 is LGHDT and CDR2 is YNNKEL in the germline V gene (reference sequence). Between the trimmed V and J ends, which lost 4 bases and 8 bases, there was a span of 6 bases. This CDR3 is CASSLVDSPLHF. The CDR3 nucleotides read TGTGCCAGCAGCCTCGTCGATTCACCCCTCCACTTT.

This clone turned up a few times. The chain combines TRBV6-6 with TRBJ1-5; D unclear. Germline V gene sequence: CDR1 MNHNY, CDR2 SVGAGI (reference sequence). V was cut by 7 bases and J by 4 bases, with 17 bases left in between. This CDR3 spans 15 amino acids. CDR3 residues: CASIYREADNQPQHF. The CDR3, as DNA: TGTGCCAGCATCTACCGGGAGGCCGATAATCAGCCCCAGCATTTT.

The chain employs TRBV28 and TRBJ1-4; 7 bases match TRBD1. Germline V gene data show CDR1 as MDHEN and CDR2 as SYDVKM. This CDR3 has 16 residues. Trimming took 5 bases from V and 9 from J; bases not matched to a gene: 15. CDR3 sequence (DNA): TGTGCCAGCAGTGGTTCTCCGGGGACAGACACCAAAAAACTGTTTTTT. Translating gives CASSGSPGTDTKKLFF.

This clone has just a few counts. This sequence joins TRBV15 and TRBJ1-1, with 7 bases identical to TRBD1. This CDR3 region has 15 residues. Germline CDR1 reads LNHNV; CDR2 reads YYDKDF (reference sequence). V was clipped by 0 bases and J by 1 base; unmatched bases: 2. The CDR3 DNA reads TGTGCCACCAGCAGAGAGGACAGGCGGAACACTGAAGCTTTCTTT. It yields the protein CATSREDRRNTEAFF.

DNA for the CDR3: TGTGCCAGTAGTATTCTCGTCAGGCGGGGCGAGCAGTTCTTC. Protein sequence: CASSILVRRGEQFF. The rearrangement joins TRBV19 to TRBJ2-1, with D possibly being TRBD2 (6 bases). The germline CDR1 and CDR2 sequences are LNHDA and SQIVND (reference sequence). This CDR3 has 14 residues. V was shortened by 3 bases and J by 10 bases, with 16 bases between the two germline ends.

V is TRBV29-1 and J is TRBJ1-1; D is unresolved. This CDR3 contains 13 residues. Trimming shortened V by 2 bases and J by 0 bases, and 7 bases separated the two germline ends. Germline V gene lookup returns CDR1 SQVTM and CDR2 ANQGSEA. CDR3 nucleotides: TGCAGCGTTGAAAACACCATGAACACTGAAGCTTTCTTT. Its translation is CSVENTMNTEAFF.

This chain uses TRBV7-9 with TRBJ2-1; D perhaps matches TRBD2 (5 bases). CDR1 SEHNR and CDR2 FQNEAQ come from the germline V gene (reference sequence). The germline V and J ends were trimmed by 6 bases and 1 base, with 10 bases remaining between them. The CDR3 loop spans 14 amino acids. CDR3 amino acids: CASSPAGSYNEQFF. CDR3 bases: TGTGCCAGCAGTCCTGCGGGTTCCTACAATGAGCAGTTCTTC.

This clone was found once. The genes are TRBV7-8 and TRBJ1-2, with unresolved D. Germline loops: CDR1 SGHVS, CDR2 FQNEAQ. CDR3 length: 17 amino acids. V was clipped by 1 base and J by 2 bases, with 17 bases between them. The CDR3 loop is CASSLVTINKPNYGYTF. DNA for the CDR3: TGTGCCAGCAGCTTAGTGACCATAAACAAGCCCAACTATGGCTACACCTTC.

This clone has a handful of counts. The chain employs TRBV5-1 and TRBJ1-6, with 10 bases fitting TRBD1. Trimming cost V 2 bases and J 15 bases; bases outside gene matches: 17. The CDR3 sequence is 17 residues long. CDR1 and CDR2 (germline): SGHRS, YFSETQ. The CDR3 spells CASSFPMTGGRVRHLHF. CDR3 nucleotides: TGCGCCAGCAGCTTCCCTATGACAGGGGGCCGCGTAAGGCACCTCCACTTT. Complete variable domain (other parts from reference TRBV5-1 and TRBJ1-6): KAGVTQTPRYLIKTRGQQVTLSCSPISGHRSVSWYQQTPGQGLQFLFEYFSETQRNKGNFPGRFSGRQFSNSRSEMNVSTLELGDSALYLCASSFPMTGGRVRHLHFGNGTRLTVT.

The chain employs TRBV4-1 and TRBJ1-2; 9 positions agree with TRBD1. Losses at the gene ends were 0 bases for V and 7 bases for J; bases not matched to a gene: 15. The CDR3 consists of 18 residues. CDR1 MGHRA and CDR2 YSYEKL come from the germline V gene. The CDR3 loop reads CASSQDRGTGRFAGGYTF. The CDR3 nucleotides are TGCGCCAGCAGCCAAGATCGGGGGACAGGGAGATTTGCAGGTGGCTACACCTTC.

This chain uses TRBV5-4 with TRBJ1-6; D gene unclear. This CDR3 is 12 amino acids long. Trimming took 4 bases from V and 9 from J, leaving 8 bases between them. Germline V gene lookup returns CDR1 SGHNT and CDR2 YYREEE (reference sequence). CDR3 coding DNA: TGTGCCAGCAGCCAAGATAGTTCACCCCTCCACTTT. Translating gives CASSQDSSPLHF.

The V call is TRBV27, the J call TRBJ1-2, with TRBD1 matching over 10 bases. The CDR3 covers 14 residues. Trimming removed 6 bases from V and 4 bases from J; junction bases left unmatched: 5. Looked up from germline, CDR1 is MNHEY and CDR2 is SMNVEV (reference sequence). This chain's CDR3 is CASRPGQGIYGYTF. The CDR3 coding sequence is TGTGCCAGCAGACCGGGACAGGGGATCTATGGCTACACCTTC.

V and J are TRBV5-1 and TRBJ2-7; D is unclear. The germline V gene encodes CDR1 SGHRS and CDR2 YFSETQ. V shed 4 bases and J shed 6 bases, with 20 bases lying between them. This CDR3 is built from 15 residues. The CDR3 region has the DNA TGCGCCAGCAGCGGCCCCAATCCGGATACTTCCGAGCAGTACTTC. Its translation is CASSGPNPDTSEQYF.

The chain has TRBV3-1 (or the pseudogene TRBV3-2) and TRBJ2-7, with 9 bases that match TRBD1. CDR3 length equals 12 residues. CDR1 LGHDT and CDR2 YNNKEL come from the germline V gene (reference sequence). This chain's CDR3 is CGTGTGPYEQYF. As DNA, the CDR3 is TGTGGGACCGGGACAGGGCCCTACGAGCAGTACTTC.

The chain is built from TRBV7-2 and TRBJ2-1, with D unresolved. V lost 5 bases and J 0 bases, leaving 8 bases between the germline ends. Germline CDR1 is SGHTA and CDR2 is FQGNSA. The CDR3 sequence is 14 residues long. In nucleotides, the CDR3 is TGTGCCAGCAGCCCCCCAGGCTCCTACAATGAGCAGTTCTTC. It encodes CASSPPGSYNEQFF.

This rearrangement joins TRBV19 to TRBJ2-1, with a possible D match to TRBD2 (6 bases). V was shortened by 3 bases and J by 3 bases, with 9 bases between the two germline ends. This CDR3 has 14 residues. CDR1 is LNHDA, CDR2 SQIVND, per germline (reference sequence). This chain's CDR3 is CASSIRGYYNEQFF. In DNA form, the CDR3 reads TGTGCCAGTAGTATCCGGGGGTACTACAATGAGCAGTTCTTC.

The V and J genes are TRBV14 and TRBJ1-1; D is unresolved. The germline V gene has CDR1 SGHDN and CDR2 FVKESK. This CDR3 contains 12 residues. Trimming pared 1 base from V and 5 bases from J, leaving 5 bases between. CDR3 sequence reads: CASSQGGTEAFF. The CDR3 DNA sequence: TGTGCCAGCAGCCAAGGAGGGACTGAAGCTTTCTTT.

The gene calls are TRBV15 and TRBJ2-7; 9 bases are shared with TRBD2. This CDR3 region has 15 residues. Germline CDR1 reads LNHNV; CDR2 reads YYDKDF (reference sequence). Trimming at V came to 2 bases and at J to 3 bases, leaving 5 bases not matched to a gene. As DNA, the CDR3 is TGTGCCACCAGCAGACGCGGGAGGGCCTTCTACGAGCAGTACTTC. This sequence encodes CATSRRGRAFYEQYF. The whole variable domain, filled in from reference TRBV15 and TRBJ2-7, reads DAMVIQNPRYQVTQFGKPVTLSCSQTLNHNVMYWYQQKSSQAPKLLFHYYDKDFNNEADTPDNFQSRRPNTSFCFLDIRSPGLGDTAMYLCATSRRGRAFYEQYFGPGTRLTVT.

V gene TRBV29-1 combines with J gene TRBJ2-1; possible D gene TRBD2, 6 bases. The CDR3 runs to 13 residues. V lost 6 bases and J 9 bases, leaving 18 bases between the germline ends. Germline lookup yields CDR1 SQVTM and CDR2 ANQGSEA. CDR3 coding DNA: TGCAGCGTCTCTAATAGGGTTAGCGGTGAGCAGTTCTTC. Its protein product is CSVSNRVSGEQFF.

This sequence joins TRBV27 and TRBJ2-2; D is unclear. The V gene's germline CDR1 is MNHEY and CDR2 SMNVEV (reference sequence). V shed 4 bases and J shed 1 base, with 7 bases lying between them. This CDR3 contains 14 residues. The CDR3 DNA follows: TGTGCCAGCAGTTCGATGGGGAACACCGGGGAGCTGTTTTTT. It specifies CASSSMGNTGELFF.

The chain uses TRBV27 and TRBJ1-5, with a possible D match to TRBD1 (6 bases). CDR1 MNHEY and CDR2 SMNVEV come from the germline V gene (reference sequence). The CDR3 covers 14 residues. V lost 5 bases and J 7 bases, leaving 15 bases between the germline ends. CDR3 in DNA: TGTGCCAGCAGTCCACAGGGAGATGGCCAGCCCCAGCATTTT. This sequence encodes CASSPQGDGQPQHF.

The chain recombines TRBV10-3 with TRBJ2-2; TRBD1 agrees at 7 bases. Germline assignment: CDR1 ENHRY and CDR2 SYGVKD. V shed 3 bases and J 1 base; nucleotides not matched to a gene: 5. The CDR3 totals 16 residues. The CDR3 DNA reads as TGTGCCATCAGTGACCTGGGACAGTTGAACACCGGGGAGCTGTTTTTT. Translation gives CAISDLGQLNTGELFF.

V is TRBV2 and J is TRBJ2-1; 10 nucleotides agree with TRBD2. CDR1 is SNHLY and CDR2 is FYNNEI in the germline V gene. V lost 3 bases, J lost 7 bases, and 3 bases stayed unmatched. CDR3 size: 14 residues. The CDR3 is CASSESGRGNEQFF. DNA for the CDR3: TGTGCCAGCAGTGAGAGCGGGAGGGGGAATGAGCAGTTCTTC.

The chain recombines TRBV28 with TRBJ1-4; D may be TRBD1 (5 bases). V lost 1 base, J lost 4 bases, and 10 bases lay in between. Germline V gene data show CDR1 as MDHEN and CDR2 as SYDVKM. The length of the CDR3 is 15 residues. This chain's CDR3 is CASSLSTVGNEKLFF. Here the CDR3 DNA reads TGTGCCAGCAGTTTATCGACAGTAGGTAATGAAAAACTGTTTTTT.

This chain links TRBV18 with TRBJ2-1; D gene unclear. This CDR3 spans 15 amino acids. The V end lost 4 bases, the J end lost 1 base, and 11 bases lay between the germline ends. Germline assignment: CDR1 KGHSH and CDR2 LQKENI. This CDR3 is CASSLGVGSYNEQFF. CDR3 in DNA: TGTGCCAGCTCACTTGGGGTTGGATCCTACAATGAGCAGTTCTTC.